This T cell receptor beta chain was recovered during a study of chemoradiotherapy in HPV16-positive cancers. Findings and caveats of the study: Candidate HPV-specific clones and E7-related TCR motifs grew in tumor during treatment. HPV-specific T cells were functionally defined from only a couple of HPV16-positive patients. In HPV16-positive patients, HPV-responsive T-cell expansion tracked better recurrence-free survival.

Sequencing used immunoSEQ multiplex PCR; TCRdb keeps in-frame clones, though not all of them. Of 15,000 to 20,000 clones in the sample, more than 90% were seen once. About this clone: The antigen is not known.

CDR1 is SGHRS and CDR2 is YFSETQ in the germline V gene. Deletions cut 0 bases from V and 3 bases from J, with 12 bases between. This CDR3 contains 15 residues. Sequences were derived from blood, sampled from a patient who underwent chemoradiotherapy. The receptor was isolated from a human donor with HPV-associated anogenital cancer. V usage is TRBV5-1 and J usage is TRBJ1-1; D call uncertain. CDR3 amino acids: CASSLEVGQHTEAFF. CDR3 bases: TGCGCCAGCAGCTTGGAAGTAGGGCAGCACACTGAAGCTTTCTTT.